This TCR beta chain was observed in a study of CXCR3-negative and CXCR3-positive naive CD8 T cells. Libraries were UMI-labeled 5' RACE TRB cDNA. TCRdb reprocessed the 5' RACE reads and reports one entry per CDR3 protein, with no DNA. This table lists approximately 56,000 distinct CDR3 sequences. CDR1 is SEHNR, CDR2 FQNEAQ, per germline (reference sequence). The CDR3 runs 15 residues. The source material was naive CXCR3- CD8+ T cells from blood. Specified subset: CD45RO-CCR7+CD27+CD95- naive CD8+ T cells lacking CXCR3 (TNR3-). This chain uses TRBV7-9 with TRBJ2-1; TCRdb lists TRBD2, though no DNA is available to test this call. The sequence derives from a human donor in good health. Some clones in this sample may be carry-over from other donors' samples. This chain's CDR3 is CASTFEGSHMNEQFF.